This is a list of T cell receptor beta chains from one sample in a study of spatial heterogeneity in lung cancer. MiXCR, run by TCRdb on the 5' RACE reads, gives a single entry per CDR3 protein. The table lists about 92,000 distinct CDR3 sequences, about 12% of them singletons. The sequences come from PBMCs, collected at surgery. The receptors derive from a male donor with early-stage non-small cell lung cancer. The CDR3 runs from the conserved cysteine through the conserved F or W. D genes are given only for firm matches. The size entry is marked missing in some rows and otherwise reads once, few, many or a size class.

CASRQESSYNSPLHF	TGTGCCAGCAGACAGGAGAGCTCCTATAATTCACCCCTCCACTTT	once	-	TRBV12-3/TRBV12-4	TRBJ1-6
CASSLSLVHIQYF	TGTGCCAGCAGTTTAAGCCTGGTCCACATTCAGTACTTC	-	-	TRBV12-3/TRBV12-4	TRBJ2-4
CASSSTSGDDTQYF	TGTGCCAGCAGTTCCACTAGCGGGGACGATACGCAGTATTTT	many	TRBD2	TRBV6-6	TRBJ2-3
CASSSPDRAKSQPQHF	TGTGCCAGCAGCTCACCGGACAGGGCGAAGAGTCAGCCCCAGCATTTT	-	TRBD1	TRBV5-5	TRBJ1-5
CSVYAVGPGELFF	TGCAGCGTTTATGCGGTCGGTCCCGGGGAGCTGTTTTTT	few	-	TRBV29-1	TRBJ2-2
CSASRVGYGYTF	TGCAGTGCCTCAAGGGTTGGGTATGGCTACACCTTC	few	-	TRBV20-1	TRBJ1-2
CASTKQTSGGPAANEQFF	TGTGCCAGCACCAAACAGACTAGCGGGGGGCCAGCAGCAAATGAGCAGTTCTTC	many	TRBD2	TRBV6-2/TRBV6-3	TRBJ2-1
CASSQEFTSLTGELFF	TGCGCCAGCAGCCAAGAATTTACTAGCCTAACCGGGGAGCTGTTTTTT	many	-	TRBV4-3	TRBJ2-2
CASSRGQGAGTEAFF	TGTGCCAGCAGCCGGGGACAGGGGGCAGGGACTGAAGCTTTCTTT	-	TRBD1	TRBV5-6	TRBJ1-1
CASSLFRTVNTGELFF	TGTGCCAGCAGCCTTTTTAGGACGGTAAACACCGGGGAGCTGTTTTTT	many	-	TRBV2	TRBJ2-2
CASSYIRAGGHDSPLHF	TGTGCCAGCAGTTACATCCGGGCAGGGGGCCATGATTCACCCCTCCACTTT	many	TRBD1	TRBV6-5	TRBJ1-6
CAVGQAGGTDTQYF	TGTGCCGTCGGACAGGCCGGGGGCACAGATACGCAGTATTTT	many	TRBD1	TRBV24-1	TRBJ2-3
CASTLDQGIDGELFF	TGTGCCAGCACCTTAGACCAGGGAATAGACGGGGAGCTGTTTTTT	few	-	TRBV6-2/TRBV6-3	TRBJ2-2
CASSLYGSGSSSYNEQFF	TGTGCCAGCAGCTTATATGGTAGCGGGAGCAGCTCCTACAATGAGCAGTTCTTC	few	TRBD2	TRBV7-8	TRBJ2-1
CASSSMLQGLGNQPQHF	TGTGCCAGCAGCTCAATGCTACAGGGGCTCGGCAATCAGCCCCAGCATTTT	few	TRBD1	TRBV5-6	TRBJ1-5
CASSLRGGLQETQYF	TGTGCCAGCAGCTTGCGGGGGGGCCTGCAGGAGACCCAGTACTTC	few	TRBD2	TRBV7-9	TRBJ2-5
CAISESSSRQGRTGELFF	TGTGCCATCAGTGAGTCCTCGAGCCGACAGGGACGGACCGGGGAGCTGTTTTTT	-	TRBD1	TRBV10-3	TRBJ2-2
CASSNYRGQPQHF	TGTGCCAGCAGCAATTACAGGGGGCAGCCCCAGCATTTT	-	TRBD1	TRBV6-1	TRBJ1-5
CASSFATLYEQYF	TGTGCCAGCAGCTTCGCGACTCTCTACGAGCAGTACTTC	-	-	TRBV7-2	TRBJ2-7
CASSVGDITYEQYF	TGTGCCAGCAGCGTAGGAGACATAACCTACGAGCAGTACTTC	once	-	TRBV9	TRBJ2-7
CASSQLAGLGTQYF	TGCGCCAGCAGCCAATTAGCGGGGCTCGGGACCCAGTACTTC	-	TRBD2	TRBV4-1	TRBJ2-5
CASSQEEDFYGYTF	TGCGCCAGCAGCCAAGAGGAGGACTTCTATGGCTACACCTTC	-	-	TRBV4-3	TRBJ1-2
CSVEDPGSYGYTF	TGCAGCGTTGAAGATCCGGGGAGCTATGGCTACACCTTC	few	-	TRBV29-1	TRBJ1-2
CASSSLAGTQETQYF	TGTGCCAGCAGCTCCCTAGCGGGAACTCAAGAGACCCAGTACTTC	many	TRBD2	TRBV7-2	TRBJ2-5
CAISPEESAQYF	TGTGCCATCAGCCCCGAGGAGTCGGCGCAGTATTTT	-	-	TRBV10-3	TRBJ2-3
CASSPDGPRDGSPLHF	TGCGCCAGCAGCCCCGATGGCCCCAGGGATGGATCACCCCTCCACTTT	few	-	TRBV5-1	TRBJ1-6
CASSLARRNEQFF	TGTGCCAGCAGCTTAGCAAGGAGGAATGAGCAGTTCTTC	few	-	TRBV7-2	TRBJ2-1
CASSPPGADEQYF	TGTGCCAGCAGCCCTCCCGGCGCGGACGAGCAGTACTTC	-	-	TRBV6-6	TRBJ2-7
CASSYHKTGRTDEQFF	TGTGCCAGCAGTTACCATAAGACAGGGCGCACCGATGAGCAGTTCTTC	-	TRBD1	TRBV6-2/TRBV6-3	TRBJ2-1
CASSPLATGGELFF	TGTGCCAGCAGCCCCTTGGCTACAGGCGGGGAGCTGTTTTTT	-	-	TRBV7-3	TRBJ2-2
CASSPGTAVEQFF	TGTGCCAGCTCACCGGGGACAGCTGTTGAGCAGTTCTTC	few	TRBD1	TRBV18	TRBJ2-1
CAGSRAGTGTDTQYF	TGTGCCGGCAGTAGAGCCGGGACAGGCACAGATACGCAGTATTTT	-	TRBD1	TRBV14	TRBJ2-3
CASRAGTANSPLHF	TGTGCCAGCAGGGCCGGGACAGCTAATTCACCCCTCCACTTT	few	TRBD1	TRBV2	TRBJ1-6
CASSLLVSNTGELFF	TGTGCCAGCAGCTTACTAGTTTCGAACACCGGGGAGCTGTTTTTT	many	-	TRBV11-2	TRBJ2-2
CASSDRFNQPQHF	TGTGCCAGCAGTGACAGGTTCAATCAGCCCCAGCATTTT	-	-	TRBV6-2/TRBV6-3	TRBJ1-5
CASSEFPYEQYF	TGTGCCAGCAGTGAATTCCCCTACGAGCAGTACTTC	few	-	TRBV25-1	TRBJ2-7
CASSQRGTEAFF	TGCGCCAGCAGCCAACGGGGAACTGAAGCTTTCTTT	-	-	TRBV4-3	TRBJ1-1
CASSLGAGFETQYF	TGTGCCAGCAGCTTAGGGGCGGGGTTTGAGACCCAGTACTTC	few	-	TRBV11-2	TRBJ2-5
CSASDRGSTDTQYF	TGCAGTGCTAGTGACCGGGGGAGCACAGATACGCAGTATTTT	-	-	TRBV20-1	TRBJ2-3
CASSQVPSSGGMETQYF	TGTGCCAGCAGCCAAGTCCCGTCTAGCGGGGGGATGGAGACCCAGTACTTC	many	TRBD2	TRBV3-1	TRBJ2-5
CASSPSRGLSGNTIYF	TGTGCCAGCTCACCATCCAGGGGGCTATCTGGAAACACCATATATTTT	few	TRBD1	TRBV18	TRBJ1-3
CASRGDGQPQHF	TGTGCCAGCAGGGGGGATGGTCAGCCCCAGCATTTT	-	-	TRBV6-1	TRBJ1-5
CASSLGLRGDTQYF	TGTGCCAGCAGTTTAGGGCTCCGCGGGGATACGCAGTATTTT	many	-	TRBV12-3/TRBV12-4	TRBJ2-3
CASSQGTSGGEYNEQFF	TGCGCCAGCAGCCAAGGGACTAGCGGGGGAGAGTACAATGAGCAGTTCTTC	-	TRBD2	TRBV4-1	TRBJ2-1
CAGSPSGTHYKQYF	TGTGCCGGCAGCCCCTCCGGGACCCACTACAAGCAGTACTTC	once	-	TRBV5-6	TRBJ2-7
CASSSRASGAAYNEQFF	TGTGCCAGCAGCTCGAGGGCTAGCGGGGCGGCCTACAATGAGCAGTTCTTC	few	TRBD2	TRBV7-2	TRBJ2-1
CASSYQGLNEKLFF	TGTGCCAGCAGTTACCAGGGGTTGAATGAAAAACTGTTTTTT	few	-	TRBV6-6	TRBJ1-4
CASNGQMDQPQHF	TGTGCCAGCAACGGGCAGATGGATCAGCCCCAGCATTTT	few	-	TRBV7-8	TRBJ1-5
CASSVVPLAGGTGELFF	TGTGCCAGCAGCGTAGTCCCGCTAGCGGGAGGAACCGGGGAGCTGTTTTTT	many	TRBD2	TRBV9	TRBJ2-2
CASSSPWGYGDEQYF	TGTGCCAGCAGTTCCCCCTGGGGGTACGGGGACGAGCAGTACTTC	few	-	TRBV12-3/TRBV12-4	TRBJ2-7